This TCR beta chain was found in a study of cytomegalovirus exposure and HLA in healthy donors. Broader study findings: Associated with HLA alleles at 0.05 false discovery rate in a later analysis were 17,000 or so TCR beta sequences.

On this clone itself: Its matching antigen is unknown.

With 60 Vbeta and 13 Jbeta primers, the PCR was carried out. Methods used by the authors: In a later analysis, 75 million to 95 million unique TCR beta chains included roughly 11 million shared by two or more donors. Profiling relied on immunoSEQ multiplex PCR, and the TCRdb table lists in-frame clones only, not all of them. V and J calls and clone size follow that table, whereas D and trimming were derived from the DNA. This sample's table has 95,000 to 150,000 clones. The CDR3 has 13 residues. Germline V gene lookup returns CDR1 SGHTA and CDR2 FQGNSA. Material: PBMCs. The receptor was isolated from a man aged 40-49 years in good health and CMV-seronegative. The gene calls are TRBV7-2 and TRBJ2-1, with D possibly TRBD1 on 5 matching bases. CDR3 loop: CVSSRDSYNEQFF. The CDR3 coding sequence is TGTGTTTCGAGCAGGGACTCCTACAATGAGCAGTTCTTC.